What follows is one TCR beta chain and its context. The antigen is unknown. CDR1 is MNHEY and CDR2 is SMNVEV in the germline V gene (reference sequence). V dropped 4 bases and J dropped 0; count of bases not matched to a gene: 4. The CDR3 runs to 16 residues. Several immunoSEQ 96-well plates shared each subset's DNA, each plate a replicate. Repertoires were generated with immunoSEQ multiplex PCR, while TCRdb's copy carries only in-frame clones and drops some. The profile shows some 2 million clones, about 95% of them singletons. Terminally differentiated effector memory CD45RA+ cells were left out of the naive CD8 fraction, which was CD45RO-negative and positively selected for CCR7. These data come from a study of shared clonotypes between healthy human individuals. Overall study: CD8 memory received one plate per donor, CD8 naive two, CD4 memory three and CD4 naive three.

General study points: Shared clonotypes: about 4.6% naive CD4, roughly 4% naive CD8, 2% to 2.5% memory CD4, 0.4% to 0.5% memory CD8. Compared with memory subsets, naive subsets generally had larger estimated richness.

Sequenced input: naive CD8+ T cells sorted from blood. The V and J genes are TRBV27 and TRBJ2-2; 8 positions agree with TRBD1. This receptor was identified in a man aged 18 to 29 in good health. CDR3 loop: CASSSTGATNTGELFF. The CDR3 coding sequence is TGTGCCAGCAGTTCGACAGGGGCGACGAACACCGGGGAGCTGTTTTTT.